This TCR beta chain was identified during a study of CD8 T cells in Susac syndrome. Trimming removed 10 bases at V and 5 bases at J, with 14 bases between. Germline V CDR1 and CDR2: MDHEN, SYDVKM. This CDR3 spans 12 amino acids. A quantity of about 0.5 to 1 ug RNA underwent reverse transcription using random hexamers. A multiplex approach, immunoSEQ multiplex PCR, amplified TCR beta CDR3 across 54 Vbeta and 13 Jbeta. One entry per CDR3 protein, called by TCRdb with MiXCR from the immunoSEQ multiplex PCR reads. The sample shows 180,000 or so distinct CDR3 sequences, about 95% of them seen only once. The rearrangement joins TRBV28 to TRBJ1-1; tentative D call: TRBD1 (6 bases). The TCR sequence derives from a human donor in good health. The sequenced sample was CD4+ T cells from PBMCs. This chain's CDR3 is CATTGPGTEAFF. CDR3 bases: TGTGCCACCACAGGGCCGGGGACTGAAGCTTTCTTT.